Included here is one T cell receptor (beta chain) sequence, with context. Treatment of the sample: oral pan-JAK inhibitor, 5-10 mg twice daily. Lesional scalp punch biopsies and peripheral blood were collected from alopecia areata patients. The researchers isolated CD4+ and CD8+ T cells from PBMCs by sorting. This specimen comes from a study of CD8+ T cells in alopecia areata. This CDR3 is built from 14 residues. Germline V gene data show CDR1 as SGHTA and CDR2 as FQGNSA. The V end was cut by 1 base, the J end by 4 bases, with 11 bases between. Sequencing relied on a cDNA template that was reverse transcribed from extracted RNA. Profiled with immunoSEQ multiplex PCR; TCRdb holds only in-frame clones, not every one. The table includes some 170,000 clones, about three fifths detected once.

The chain combines TRBV7-2 with TRBJ2-7; D may match TRBD1 or TRBD2 (5 bases each). This receptor was obtained from a human donor with alopecia areata. Material: CD4+ T cells sorted from blood, obtained between weeks 55 and 70, from a patient treated with tofacitinib. CDR3 nucleotide sequence: TGTGCCAGCAGCTTAGGTCAGGGAGTATACGAGCAGTACTTC. Amino acids: CASSLGQGVYEQYF. The entire variable domain, with the rest obtained from reference TRBV7-2 and TRBJ2-7, is as follows: GAGVSQSPSNKVTEKGKDVELRCDPISGHTALYWYRQSLGQGLEFLIYFQGNSAPDKSGLPSDRFSAERTGGSVSTLTIQRTQQEDSAVYLCASSLGQGVYEQYFGPGTRLTVT.